Given below is one T cell receptor (beta chain) in context. These data are taken from a study of patients and donors after allogeneic stem cell transplantation. Per the germline V gene, CDR1 is SGHAT and CDR2 is FQNNGV. Deletions cut 2 bases from V and 1 base from J, with 4 bases between. This CDR3 region has 13 residues. From the RT-PCR reads, TCRdb called clonotypes with MiXCR, one entry per CDR3 protein. Of fewer than 200,000 distinct CDR3 sequences in the sample, roughly 31% are singletons; the top ten hold approximately 3.5%. Sequences were obtained from blood, either unsorted or a sorted T cell fraction (not recorded which). This receptor was obtained from a human donor who was either an allogeneic HSCT recipient or a stem cell or donor lymphocyte infusion donor (not recorded which). It is not recorded whose cells these are; they may come from a transplant donor. V usage is TRBV11-2 and J usage is TRBJ2-3; no definite D call. This chain's CDR3 is CASSLRRTDTQYF. CDR3 in DNA: TGTGCCAGCAGCTTAAGGCGCACAGATACGCAGTATTTT.